The 12 T cell receptor beta chains presented below share a single source sample, sequenced in a study of metastatic and nonmetastatic thyroid tumors. All patients were untreated before thyroid surgery. TCRdb re-processed the PCR reads through MiXCR. The sample records tens of thousands of clones, approximately 30% being singletons. Sample: blood. These receptors were obtained from a male donor with papillary thyroid cancer or a benign thyroid nodule (not recorded which). Some clones in this sample may be carry-over from other donors' samples.

V usage is TRBV5-8 and J usage is TRBJ1-6, with D uncertain. This CDR3 region has 16 residues. The V end was cut by 5 bases, the J end by 0 bases, with 12 bases between. Germline values: CDR1 SGHTS, CDR2 YDEGEE. This chain's CDR3 is CASRIISFSYNSPLHF. CDR3 in DNA: TGTGCCAGCAGGATAATATCCTTCTCCTATAATTCACCCCTCCACTTT. Supplemented by reference TRBV5-8 and TRBJ1-6, the full variable domain reads EAGVTQSPTHLIKTRGQQATLRCSPISGHTSVYWYQQALGLGLQFLLWYDEGEERNRGNFPPRFSGRQFPNYSSELNVNALELEDSALYLCASRIISFSYNSPLHFGNGTRLTVT.

This clone has just a few counts. This chain joins TRBV6-1 and TRBJ2-2; 11 positions agree with TRBD2. Trimming took 5 bases from V and 4 from J; bases not matched to a gene: 9. This CDR3 has 17 residues. The germline V gene has CDR1 MNHNS and CDR2 SASEGT. Here the CDR3 DNA reads TGTGCCAGCAGTAGAATAGCGGGAGGGCCGGGCACCGGGGAGCTGTTTTTT. It specifies CASSRIAGGPGTGELFF.

The chain carries TRBV2 and TRBJ1-1, with D possibly matching TRBD1 (5 bases). The V gene's germline CDR1 is SNHLY and CDR2 FYNNEI. This CDR3 has 13 amino acids. Trimming cost V 5 bases and J 3 bases, with 10 bases left between them. The CDR3 here is CASSLTEDTEAFF. CDR3 nucleotide sequence: TGTGCCAGCAGTCTGACAGAGGACACTGAAGCTTTCTTT.

The chain uses TRBV9 and TRBJ2-3; 11 positions match TRBD2. V gave up 0 bases and J gave up 4 bases; unmatched junction bases: 4. Germline CDR1 is SGDLS and CDR2 is YYNGEE. The CDR3 runs to 16 residues. Here the CDR3 reads CASSVVGSGRADTQYF. The DNA of the CDR3 is TGTGCCAGCAGCGTAGTAGGTAGCGGGAGGGCAGATACGCAGTATTTT.

This clone occurred many times. The gene calls are TRBV18 and TRBJ1-4; D gene uncertain. Per the germline V gene, CDR1 is KGHSH and CDR2 is LQKENI. This CDR3 spans 13 amino acids. The V and J ends lost 6 bases and 5 bases respectively, with 10 bases between them. This CDR3 is CASSRNPNEKLFF. DNA for the CDR3: TGTGCCAGCTCGAGAAATCCCAATGAAAAACTGTTTTTT.

The CDR3 sequence: CASSEGGFSGNTIYF. The DNA of the CDR3 is TGTGCCAGCAGTGAAGGCGGGTTCTCTGGAAACACCATATATTTT. V is TRBV6-1 and J is TRBJ1-3; D is unclear. CDR3 size: 15 residues. Between the trimmed V and J ends, which lost 1 base and 0 bases, there was a span of 7 bases. Germline CDR1 and CDR2: MNHNS and SASEGT.

The chain has TRBV11-3 and TRBJ2-7, with D tentatively TRBD1 (6 bases). Germline lookup yields CDR1 SGHNT and CDR2 YENEEA. This CDR3 spans 16 amino acids. Trimming stripped 4 bases from V and 0 bases from J, with 16 bases between. The CDR3 region is CASSSLSDRPSYEQYF. The CDR3 DNA follows: TGTGCCAGCAGCTCGCTCTCCGACAGGCCCTCCTACGAGCAGTACTTC.

About this clone itself: The same CDR3 is also encoded by other DNA sequences in this sample. The rearrangement joins TRBV7-8 to TRBJ2-7; D not resolved. Germline-derived CDR1 and CDR2 are SGHVS and FQNEAQ. The V end was cut by 1 base, the J end by 1 base, with 11 bases between. This CDR3 has 15 residues. CDR3 coding DNA: TGTGCCAGCAGCTTAGGAGGTCAGGAATCCTACGAGCAGTACTTC. It specifies CASSLGGQESYEQYF.

The chain is built from TRBV9 and TRBJ2-7, with 7 bases aligning to TRBD1. This CDR3 contains 14 residues. The germline CDR1 and CDR2 sequences are SGDLS and YYNGEE. V gave up 4 bases and J gave up 0 bases; unmatched junction bases: 4. CDR3 in DNA: TGTGCCAGCAGCCCCCGGACAGGCTCCTACGAGCAGTACTTC. Protein sequence: CASSPRTGSYEQYF.

The gene calls are TRBV12-3 or TRBV12-4 and TRBJ2-1; a weak D match, TRBD1 (5 bases). The CDR3 is 13 residues long. V lost 5 bases and J 5 bases, leaving 10 bases between the germline ends. CDR3 residues: CASSLTGNNEQFF. CDR3 sequence (DNA): TGTGCCAGCAGTCTTACAGGTAACAATGAGCAGTTCTTC.

The chain has TRBV9 and TRBJ1-6; D call uncertain. Trimming stripped 7 bases from V and 6 bases from J, with 8 bases between. The CDR3 is 12 residues long. Per the germline V gene, CDR1 is SGDLS and CDR2 is YYNGEE. CDR3 region: CASGGSNSPLHF. DNA for the CDR3: TGTGCCAGCGGAGGTTCTAATTCACCCCTCCACTTT.

The sample holds a few counts of this clone. The rearrangement links TRBV7-2 to TRBJ2-7; D gene unclear. The CDR3 spans 15 residues. The V end was cut by 5 bases, the J end by 6 bases, with 20 bases between. Germline CDR1 reads SGHTA; CDR2 reads FQGNSA. The chain's CDR3 is CASSPSKGTPGEQYF. The CDR3 DNA sequence: TGTGCCAGCAGCCCCTCGAAGGGAACTCCTGGCGAGCAGTACTTC.